Listed below are T cell receptor beta chains from one sample, sequenced in a study of blood T cell repertoires in COVID-19. Clones were sequenced by immunoSEQ multiplex PCR, and TCRdb holds only the in-frame ones, with some missing. The sample consists of about 270,000 clones, 88% of them appearing once. Sequencing used peripheral blood. Source of these receptors: a man aged 55 to 70 who had recovered from COVID-19. The conserved cysteine and the conserved F or W are not part of the CDR3 here.

J gene	V gene	CDR3 length	CDR3 protein
TRBJ2-1	TRBV24-1	11	ATSDFANNEQF
TRBJ2-5	TRBV2	11	ASKRGIQETQY
TRBJ2-5	TRBV5-1	11	ASSPTFQETQY
TRBJ2-5	TRBV21-1	14	ASSDSTSGIKETQY
TRBJ1-5	TRBV5-6	11	ASSPSGNQPQH
TRBJ1-5	TRBV19	12	ASSIGSGNQPQH
TRBJ2-6	TRBV18	14	ASSPPPVSGANVLT
TRBJ2-7	TRBV6-6	12	ASSPTGTAGEQY
TRBJ1-3	TRBV5-1	12	ASSARHPGNTIY
TRBJ2-3	TRBV5-1	14	ASSFIRRGGTDTQY
TRBJ2-3	TRBV7-2	12	ASSPGQGTDTQY
TRBJ2-6	TRBV25-1	12	ASSHGSGANVLT
TRBJ2-3	TRBV14	14	ASSHPQGLSTDTQY
TRBJ1-1	TRBV7-3	10	ASSPSRIEAF
TRBJ2-7	TRBV7-3	11	ASGGGPSGEQY
TRBJ2-7	TRBV11-1	12	ASSLGDSTYEQY
TRBJ1-2	TRBV6-4	13	ASSPAGGPEDGYT
TRBJ2-3	TRBV4-1	15	ASSQSAGQTSTDTQY
TRBJ1-1	TRBV6-1	13	ASSEWINGDTEAF
TRBJ2-7	TRBV21-1	14	ASSRFGTGADYEQY
TRBJ2-1	TRBV7-2	10	ASRPSGNEQF
TRBJ2-2	TRBV19	13	ASSIIRQGSGELF
TRBJ2-7	TRBV5-1	11	ASSSLATREQY
TRBJ2-7	TRBV28	13	ASRHTGTGRHEQY
TRBJ1-3	TRBV19	10	ASSIMGSSIY
TRBJ1-2	TRBV25-1	13	ASSEYRTGAGGYT
TRBJ2-2	TRBV2	13	ASRSVLANTGELF
TRBJ2-5	TRBV11-3	14	ASSFRQERKQETQY
TRBJ2-5	TRBV7-2	16	ASSLGQLAGGSQETQY
TRBJ2-7	TRBV6-2/TRBV6-3	9	ASSRQYEQY
TRBJ1-2	TRBV5-6	11	ASSQGTDYGYT
TRBJ1-1	TRBV29-1	12	SVDTRGINTEAF
TRBJ2-1	TRBV24-1	13	ATSDPTSDISEQF
TRBJ1-2	TRBV3-1/TRBV3-2	13	ASSQGRSRYYGYT
TRBJ2-5	TRBV30	11	AWGQGRQETQY
TRBJ1-4	TRBV27	13	ASSFTQGAVEKLF
TRBJ2-2	TRBV13	11	ASSLTNTGELF
TRBJ1-2	TRBV2	12	ASTSWGQNYGYT
TRBJ2-1	TRBV3-1/TRBV3-2	12	ASSQVGGANEQF
TRBJ1-1	TRBV30	11	AWGDRANTEAF
TRBJ1-6	TRBV25-1	16	ASSGRQGERWIDSPLH
TRBJ1-5	TRBV13	13	ASSLGWGANQPQH
TRBJ2-3	TRBV13	13	ASSFELDSTDTQY
TRBJ2-3	TRBV19	11	ASSDSGSLTQY
TRBJ2-5	TRBV10-3	10	ASGGSQETQY
TRBJ1-2	TRBV27	11	ASGDRVEIGYT
TRBJ2-7	TRBV19	11	ASSATGGNEQY
TRBJ2-6	TRBV2	13	ASSGEGAGANVLT
TRBJ2-3	TRBV18	17	ASSPVLAGASHSTDTQY
TRBJ2-2	TRBV6-6	14	ASSPGQGLGTGELF